Sequencing of this TCR beta chain was carried out in a study of monozygotic twins with inflammatory bowel disease. Study results and caveats: It was in IBD patients that TCRbeta diversity (inverse Simpson) was lower than in healthy co-twins. Support was lacking for any single strong IBD-associated signal or clonotype. Sharing of clonotypes with others was lower in IBD patients than in healthy twins, and this was especially so with disease activity.

CDR1 is SGHAT and CDR2 is FQDESV in the germline V gene (reference sequence). The CDR3 length is 13 residues. Turning to this clonotype: What it binds is unknown.

TCR libraries each used approximately 3,500 ng of total RNA. TCRdb reanalyzed the 5' RACE reads and collapses them to one entry per CDR3 protein, without DNA. Its clone listing holds approximately 120,000 distinct CDR3 sequences. The receptor was isolated from a human donor with ulcerative colitis or Crohn's disease, or a healthy co-twin of an affected twin (not recorded which). The genes are TRBV11-1 and TRBJ2-3; as DNA is missing, the TRBD1 call by TCRdb cannot be tested. Sequenced material: blood. The CDR3: CASSLTPEGTQYF.